This is a list of T cell receptor beta chains from one sample in a study of T cells in localized non-small cell lung cancer. The repertoire was sequenced with immunoSEQ multiplex PCR; TCRdb's copy has only in-frame clones and lacks some. Among roughly 1,100 clones listed, roughly 30% were seen once. The sample consisted of normal lung tissue next to the tumor, taken before any cancer treatment. The receptor set was obtained from a male donor aged 60 or over with stage II squamous cell lung carcinoma. Both conserved end residues are part of each CDR3. D genes are given only for firm matches. Clone size is shown for a subset of rows, as once, few, many or a class of expanded clone.

j_call	d_call	cdr3_length	clone_size	v_call	cdr3_nt	cdr3_aa
TRBJ2-1	NA	12	NA	TRBV6-8	TGTGCCTCTGGACGGCGGGACAATGAGCAGTTCTTC	CASGRRDNEQFF
TRBJ2-3	TRBD1	14	once	TRBV28	TGTGCCAGCAGTCCCGGACAGGACCCAGATACGCAGTATTTT	CASSPGQDPDTQYF
TRBJ1-1	TRBD1	14	NA	TRBV19	TGTGCCAGTAGTCCCGGACAGGGGTCGACTGAAGCTTTCTTT	CASSPGQGSTEAFF
TRBJ2-7	NA	13	NA	TRBV4-1	TGCGCCAGCAGCCCGGGAAGCTCCTACGAGCAGTACTTC	CASSPGSSYEQYF
TRBJ2-1	NA	11	once	TRBV19	TGTGCCAGTAGGACGGGGAATGAGCAGTTCTTC	CASRTGNEQFF
TRBJ1-1	NA	16	NA	TRBV19	TGTGCCAGTCGCCCGAGAGGGGGGAGTTTGAACACTGAAGCTTTCTTT	CASRPRGGSLNTEAFF
TRBJ1-4	NA	17	once	TRBV14	TGTGCCAGCAGCCAATACAGAAGTACCTTGCCTAATGAAAAACTGTTTTTT	CASSQYRSTLPNEKLFF
TRBJ1-1	NA	11	large	TRBV6-7	TGTGCCAGCAGCCTAGGGACTGAAGCTTTCTTT	CASSLGTEAFF
TRBJ2-7	TRBD1	16	few	TRBV28	TGTGCCAGCAGTTTATACAGACAGGGGAGCTCCTACGAGCAGTACTTC	CASSLYRQGSSYEQYF
TRBJ2-5	NA	13	NA	TRBV30	TGTGCCTGGAGTGTGACCGGGGCAGAGACCCAGTACTTC	CAWSVTGAETQYF
TRBJ1-1	NA	15	few	TRBV1	TGCGCCAGCAGCCAACAACAGGGGGCGCATACTGAAGCTTTCTTT	CASSQQQGAHTEAFF
TRBJ1-4	NA	13	NA	TRBV18	TGTGCCAGCCACGGACAGTTTGCCGAAAAACTGTTTTTT	CASHGQFAEKLFF
TRBJ1-1	TRBD1	13	NA	TRBV19	TGTGCCAGTAGTCCCGACAGGGGCACTGAAGCTTTCTTT	CASSPDRGTEAFF
TRBJ2-3	TRBD2	15	NA	TRBV5-1	TGCGCCAGCAGCTTGGCAGCGGGAGGGCGGGATACGCAGTATTTT	CASSLAAGGRDTQYF
TRBJ2-5	NA	16	NA	TRBV5-1	TGCGCCAGCAGCTTGGCCGGCAGCTCGGGTCAAGAGACCCAGTACTTC	CASSLAGSSGQETQYF
TRBJ2-5	TRBD1	19	NA	TRBV23-1	TGCGCCAGCAGTCTCCGGGACAGGGAGTTTGGCATGCCTCGAGAGACCCAGTACTTC	CASSLRDREFGMPRETQYF
TRBJ2-1	TRBD1	16	NA	TRBV11-3	TGTGCCAGCAGAAGTCCCGGGACAGGGGATTTAGATGAGCAGTTCTTC	CASRSPGTGDLDEQFF
TRBJ1-5	NA	14	large	TRBV18	TGTGCCAGCTCACCCGACACAAGCATGCAGCCCCAGCATTTT	CASSPDTSMQPQHF
TRBJ2-7	TRBD2	17	large	TRBV28	TGTGCCAGCAGCAAGGGCGCAGGCAGCGGGAGCTCCTACGAGCAGTACTTC	CASSKGAGSGSSYEQYF
TRBJ2-7	NA	15	NA	TRBV19	TGTGCCAGTAGCGAAACAGGGATCCTACGTTACGAGCAGTACTTC	CASSETGILRYEQYF
TRBJ2-3	NA	17	NA	TRBV7-5	TGTGCCAGCAGCTTAGATGTGCAGCGGGGAGACACAGATACGCAGTATTTT	CASSLDVQRGDTDTQYF
TRBJ1-2	TRBD1	16	NA	TRBV28	TGTGCCAGCAGTTTAGCCAGGACAGGCGACAACGATGGCTACACCTTC	CASSLARTGDNDGYTF
TRBJ1-1	NA	14	NA	TRBV28	TGTGCCAGCAGTGTCCCAGGATTGAACACTGAAGCTTTCTTT	CASSVPGLNTEAFF
TRBJ1-1	NA	12	NA	TRBV19	TGTGCCAGTAGTAATTCCAACACTGAAGCTTTCTTT	CASSNSNTEAFF
TRBJ1-4	NA	15	NA	TRBV11-3	TGTGCCAGCAGCCTAACGGGGGGGGCGTTGGAAAAACTGTTTTTT	CASSLTGGALEKLFF
TRBJ2-1	NA	13	few	TRBV28	TGTGCCAGCAGTTTAACCCAGGCCGGGCCTCAGTTCTTC	CASSLTQAGPQFF
TRBJ1-6	NA	15	NA	TRBV9	TGTGCCAGCACCGAGGGATCTGCCTATAATTCACCCCTCCACTTT	CASTEGSAYNSPLHF
TRBJ2-1	NA	12	NA	TRBV28	TGTGCCAGCAGTTTTGTAGCAGGTGAGCAGTTCTTC	CASSFVAGEQFF
TRBJ2-5	TRBD1	18	NA	TRBV12-5	TGTGCTAGTGGTTTGGACAACGGGGACAGTAACATACGGGGGACCCAGTACTTC	CASGLDNGDSNIRGTQYF
TRBJ2-3	TRBD2	14	large	TRBV9	TGTGCCAGCAGCTTTAGCGGGGGCACAGATACGCAGTATTTT	CASSFSGGTDTQYF
TRBJ2-7	NA	12	NA	TRBV29-1	TGCAGCGTTGAAAACACGGCGCTCGAGCAGTACTTT	CSVENTALEQYF
TRBJ2-3	NA	15	NA	TRBV11-3	TGTGCCAGCAGCTTAGGGGACCAGTGGCGAGATACGCAGTATTTT	CASSLGDQWRDTQYF
TRBJ2-2	TRBD1	16	NA	TRBV11-3	TGTGCCAGCAGCGTCCTCCGGGACAGGAACACCGGGGAGCTGTTTTTT	CASSVLRDRNTGELFF
TRBJ2-7	NA	14	NA	TRBV18	TGTGCCAGCTCACCCGGGGCGGGGGCGAGCGAGCAGTACTTC	CASSPGAGASEQYF
TRBJ2-7	NA	13	large	TRBV7-2	TGTGCCAGCAACTACGGACTGACCTACGAGCAGTACTTC	CASNYGLTYEQYF
TRBJ1-4	NA	16	medium-sized	TRBV6-8	TGTGCCATCAGCCCACAACCCGTCATAACTAATGAAAAACTGTTTTTT	CAISPQPVITNEKLFF
TRBJ2-3	TRBD2	16	medium-sized	TRBV11-3	TGTGCCAGCAGCCGACTCCTAGCGGGGGGTACCGATACGCAGTATTTT	CASSRLLAGGTDTQYF